The TCR beta chain described here comes from a study of cytomegalovirus exposure and HLA in healthy donors. The primer mix had 60 Vbeta and 13 Jbeta primers. Assay used: immunoSEQ multiplex PCR; TCRdb lists only in-frame clones, some missing. The repertoire holds 150,000 to 200,000 clones, with 75% to 90% as singletons. Per germline, CDR1 LGHNT and CDR2 FRNRAP. This CDR3 has 15 amino acids. Trimming removed 1 base from V and 6 bases from J, with 13 bases in between. The chain links TRBV12-5 to TRBJ2-1, with a tentative D call TRBD1 (5 bases). The sequenced sample was PBMCs. This TCR was sampled from a human donor in good health. For the CDR3, the DNA is TGTGCTAGTGGTTTGGGGCAGGGCGTAGGCAATGAGCAGTTCTTC. This sequence encodes CASGLGQGVGNEQFF.